Shown below are 11 T cell receptor beta chains from a single sample sequenced in a study of vaccination and CD4 T cells after COVID-19. Treatment indicated: approximately nine-day PBMC culture with coronavirus spike peptide pools or control peptides (ViraFEST assay). No antigen is known for these receptors. Sequencing of cultured CD4+ T cell DNA used the Oncomine TCR Beta short-read assay. Each CDR3 protein is one row after TCRdb ran MiXCR on the PCR reads. This table has 11,000 to 15,000 distinct CDR3 sequences, approximately 58% appearing once. Sample: CD4+ T cells from blood, cultured in vitro. These receptors were taken from a human donor who had recovered from COVID-19.

V gene TRBV5-1 combines with J gene TRBJ2-7; D remains ambiguous. V lost 1 base, J lost 2 bases, and 4 bases lay in between. Germline V gene data show CDR1 as SGHRS and CDR2 as YFSETQ. The CDR3 spans 12 residues. Here the CDR3 reads CASSLTTYEQYF. CDR3 bases: TGCGCCAGCAGCTTGACAACCTACGAGCAGTACTTC. Full variable domain (rest looked up from reference TRBV5-1 and TRBJ2-7): KAGVTQTPRYLIKTRGQQVTLSCSPISGHRSVSWYQQTPGQGLQFLFEYFSETQRNKGNFPGRFSGRQFSNSRSEMNVSTLELGDSALYLCASSLTTYEQYFGPGTRLTVT.

In its sample, this clonotype was seen a few times. The chain joins TRBV5-4 to TRBJ1-1; D is undetermined. The CDR3 spans 13 residues. The germline V gene encodes CDR1 SGHNT and CDR2 YYREEE (reference sequence). The V gene lost 0 bases and the J gene lost 6 bases, with 9 bases spanning the gap. The CDR3 region is CASSLGGTAEAFF. In DNA form, the CDR3 reads TGTGCCAGCAGCTTGGGGGGTACCGCTGAAGCTTTCTTT. Full variable domain (rest looked up from reference TRBV5-4 and TRBJ1-1): ETGVTQSPTHLIKTRGQQVTLRCSSQSGHNTVSWYQQALGQGPQFIFQYYREEENGRGNFPPRFSGLQFPNYSSELNVNALELDDSALYLCASSLGGTAEAFFGQGTRLTVV.

This chain joins TRBV7-9 and TRBJ1-2; D not certain. Trimming took off 3 bases at V and 7 bases at J, with 15 bases between the two ends. The CDR3 is made up of 14 amino acids. Germline values: CDR1 SEHNR, CDR2 FQNEAQ (reference sequence). CDR3 loop: CASSLEKARGGYTF. The CDR3 nucleotides read TGTGCCAGCAGCTTGGAAAAGGCTCGGGGTGGCTACACCTTC.

The chain combines TRBV10-3 with TRBJ2-7, with D unclear. Germline values: CDR1 ENHRY, CDR2 SYGVKD. The CDR3 contains 15 residues. The V end lost 3 bases, the J end lost 2 bases, and 14 bases lay between the germline ends. The CDR3 sequence is CAISDSGAKTYEQYF. The CDR3 DNA is TGTGCCATCAGTGATTCTGGCGCGAAAACCTACGAGCAGTACTTC.

The chain is built from TRBV10-3 and TRBJ1-5; D is perhaps TRBD1 (5 bases). The V gene lost 3 bases and the J gene lost 7 bases, with 10 bases spanning the gap. Germline CDR1 reads ENHRY; CDR2 reads SYGVKD. This CDR3 comprises 13 residues. Here the CDR3 reads CAISDRVEQPQHF. The CDR3 DNA reads as TGTGCCATCAGTGACAGGGTCGAGCAGCCCCAGCATTTT.

The V gene is TRBV20-1, the J gene TRBJ1-1; the D gene is possibly TRBD1 (5 bases). Trimming removed 0 bases from V and 4 bases from J, with 15 bases in between. Germline values: CDR1 DFQATT, CDR2 SNEGSKA (reference sequence). This CDR3 region has 15 residues. The CDR3 spells CSARESRQTSTEAFF. The CDR3 DNA follows: TGCAGTGCTAGAGAGTCCCGACAGACCAGCACTGAAGCTTTCTTT.

The chain combines TRBV2 with TRBJ1-5, with TRBD1 matching 7 bases. V lost 7 bases to trimming and J lost 7 bases; unmatched junction nucleotides: 10. The CDR3 runs to 14 residues. The germline gives CDR1 SNHLY, CDR2 FYNNEI. The CDR3 loop reads CASTPLTGRQPQHF. Here the CDR3 DNA reads TGTGCCAGCACCCCCCTGACAGGGCGGCAGCCCCAGCATTTT.

The chain joins TRBV6-5 to TRBJ2-3; TRBD2 aligns across 11 bases. V shed 4 bases, J shed 11 bases, and the junction held 20 bases outside the gene matches. The germline CDR1 and CDR2 sequences are MNHEY and SVGAGI. The CDR3 spans 18 residues. This CDR3 reads CASSSLRPLIAGGTQQYF. In DNA form, the CDR3 reads TGTGCCAGCAGTTCACTAAGACCCCTCATAGCGGGAGGGACCCAGCAGTATTTT.

The chain has TRBV7-9 and TRBJ1-1, with a tentative D call TRBD1 (5 bases). CDR1 is SEHNR, CDR2 FQNEAQ, per germline (reference sequence). The germline V and J ends were trimmed by 3 bases and 4 bases, with 15 bases remaining between them. The CDR3 is made up of 15 amino acids. This chain's CDR3 is CASSFGASGGTEAFF. CDR3 DNA sequence: TGTGCCAGCAGCTTTGGGGCTTCGGGGGGCACTGAAGCTTTCTTT.

The table lists this clonotype with a count of one. The chain joins TRBV20-1 to TRBJ1-6; a possible D gene is TRBD1 (6 bases). The CDR3 contains 17 residues. V dropped 3 bases and J dropped 0 bases, with 15 bases sitting between them. The germline V gene has CDR1 DFQATT and CDR2 SNEGSKA (reference sequence). As DNA, the CDR3 is TGCAGTGCTAGGGCAGGGGCGCTTAGCTCCTATAATTCACCCCTCCACTTT. This sequence encodes CSARAGALSSYNSPLHF.

This clonotype was seen a few times. The V and J genes are TRBV20-1 and TRBJ2-1; the D is unclear. This CDR3 is 11 amino acids long. V was shortened by 3 bases and J by 6 bases, with 6 bases between the two germline ends. Germline values: CDR1 DFQATT, CDR2 SNEGSKA (reference sequence). Written as DNA, the CDR3 is TGCAGTGCTAGCAAGACCAATGAGCAGTTCTTC. Protein product: CSASKTNEQFF.